The TCR beta chain described here comes from a study of blood T cell repertoires in COVID-19. For the study at large: Sample material is recorded as cDNA or gDNA derived from T cells, B-cell-depleted T cells, or PBMCs.

Deletions cut 5 bases from V and 9 bases from J, with 17 bases between. The CDR3 extends over 15 amino acids. The germline V gene encodes CDR1 SNHLY and CDR2 FYNNEI. Sequenced by immunoSEQ multiplex PCR; TCRdb stores in-frame clones only, minus some. The sample consists of 150,000 to 200,000 clones, approximately 88% of them appearing once. Categorization into cohorts depended on clinical history that participants reported. Sequenced sample: PBMCs or T cells enriched from blood (not recorded which). The sequence derives from a woman in her sixties who had recovered from COVID-19. The chain has TRBV2 and TRBJ1-6; D may be TRBD1 (6 bases). The CDR3 is CASSWDTLSTSPLHF. The CDR3 DNA is TGTGCCAGCAGTTGGGACACCCTTAGTACTTCACCCCTCCACTTT.